This T cell receptor beta chain was found in a study of shared clonotypes between healthy human individuals. The germline CDR1 and CDR2 sequences are LGHNA and YNFKEQ. The CDR3 extends over 13 amino acids. V lost 1 base, J lost 3 bases, and 7 bases lay in between. The authors ran unsorted PBMC replicate PCRs on around 320 ng DNA, about 30,000 T cell genomes. Produced via immunoSEQ multiplex PCR; TCRdb's table is partial and in-frame only. The sample has about 450,000 clones, about 80% seen once. Sequenced input: PBMCs. The sequence was collected from a woman aged 40 to 50 in good health. Some clones in this sample may be carry-over from other donors' samples. The rearrangement uses TRBV4-2 and TRBJ2-7; D remains ambiguous. The DNA for the CDR3 is TGTGCCAGCAGCCAAGTAGGCGGCTACGAGCAGTACTTC. Protein product: CASSQVGGYEQYF.